This T cell receptor (beta chain) was profiled in a study of T cell repertoires in cytomegalovirus infection. Turning to the study itself: Indications came from public TCR beta signatures; they pointed to CMV infection and to a matching HLA type.

TCRdb passed the reads through MiXCR, listing each CDR3 protein once. The sample holds roughly 500,000 distinct CDR3 sequences; more than 40% are singletons and the top ten take about two fifths. General study findings and limits: CMV-specific TCR beta clonotypes restricted by HLA-C dominated the ex vivo response.

V lost 3 bases, J lost 4 bases, and 15 bases lay in between. The CDR3 contains 15 residues. Germline-derived CDR1 and CDR2 are MDHEN and SYDVKM. This clonotype showed up just a few times. As yet, its antigen is unknown. The origin of this receptor is a human donor in good health (CMV status not recorded). Some clones in this sample may be carry-over from other donors' samples. The sample in question was cultured PBMCs, obtained from culture after CMV antigen stimulation. The chain combines TRBV28 with TRBJ1-2; perhaps TRBD1 as D (5 bases). This CDR3 is CASSFQDLRGYGYTF. CDR3 nucleotides: TGTGCCAGCAGTTTCCAAGATTTGAGGGGCTATGGCTACACCTTC.